This record looks at one T cell receptor (beta chain) sequence and its context. This clonotype was detected a few times. What this receptor recognizes is not known. No base quality values were provided; no much bigger clone lies one nucleotide off. These data originate in a study of early T cells in non-severe SARS-CoV-2 infection (dated by TCRdb to about 2021). For the study in its entirety: Because TCR sequencing relied on bulk RNA taken from unsorted whole blood, pairing of alpha and beta chains was not possible. Study-wide findings and limitations: VDJdb matching was skewed toward anti-spike CD8 responses, so virus-specific expansions were likely underestimated and private and CD4 specificities were missed.

Set within a cohort of healthcare workers in London, UK, this nested case-control study involved weekly PCR testing of nasopharyngeal swabs along with blood sampling. Between 23 and 31 March 2020, the week of the UK lockdown, healthcare workers were enrolled and then followed up weekly for as long as 16 weeks. The CDR3 contains 13 residues, cysteine and phenylalanine counted. The CDR3 DNA has 39 bases and is translated from base 1. CDR1 and CDR2, looked up from the germline V gene, are WSHSY and SAAADI. V loses 7 bases, J loses 5 bases, and the germline ends lie 14 bases apart. Libraries came from 5' RACE. Sequencing relied on a NextSeq 500. Unique molecular identifiers were attached to individual cDNA molecules in the TCR library protocol so that sequencing error and PCR bias could be corrected. Both TCR alpha and beta chains were sequenced, and tight co-correlation was observed between alpha and beta sequence abundances in each sample. The study's own analysis went as follows. Decombinator V4 was used to annotate TCR sequences for V gene, J gene and CDR3. TCRs were defined as expanded if a significant change between any two time points was detected under a Poisson model with p below 0.0001. TCR abundances were normalised to the total number of TCRs sequenced in each sample and reported as counts per million. TRAV1-2 paired with TRAJ12, TRAJ20 or TRAJ33 defined MAIT TCRs, while TRAV10 paired with TRAJ18 defined iNKT TCRs. VDJdb, accessed 1 November 2021, was searched for CMV, EBV and SARS-CoV-2 annotated TCRs, with TCRs annotated for multiple antigens excluded. Using fastp trimming at Q25 and MiXCR clonotype assembly, TCRdb reanalyzed the public sequencing data and kept in-frame beta chains. For every CDR3 protein sequence, its rows merge into one entry that carries the most common genes and DNA. These V and J calls rely on TCRdb rather than the paper's analysis. The sample contains 100,000 to 130,000 distinct CDR3 sequences, about an eighth of them found a single time. The ten largest clones represent less than 3.5% of the sample.

Sequenced: whole blood. The sequence links TRBV10-2 to TRBJ1-2; 6 matching bases give a weak D call of TRBD1. The clonotype comes from an adult who was a healthcare worker with PCR-confirmed SARS-CoV-2 infection or an uninfected control (not recorded which). In nucleotide form, the sequence is TGCGCCAGCAACTCAGGGGAGGATTATGGCTACACCTTC. Its product reads: CASNSGEDYGYTF.